Below, 2 T cell receptor beta chains from the same sample are listed, as sequenced in a study of T cell responses to AZD1222 COVID-19 vaccine. The method was immunoSEQ multiplex PCR; TCRdb's version includes in-frame clones alone and lacks a portion of them. There are some 130,000 clones in the sample; 93% occur only once, and around 5.4% lies in the top ten. Material: peripheral blood, obtained on day 0 of AZD1222 vaccination. The receptors stem from an adult in good health.

This clone turned up a few times. This chain links TRBV25-1 with TRBJ1-1; 7 bases align to TRBD1. Germline V gene lookup returns CDR1 MGHDK and CDR2 SYGVNS. V was pared by 3 bases and J by 2 bases, with 6 bases of the junction left unmatched. This CDR3 comprises 15 residues. The CDR3 region is CASSDPWTGNTEAFF. The CDR3 DNA reads as TGTGCCAGCAGTGACCCCTGGACAGGCAACACTGAAGCTTTCTTT. The full variable domain, in which reference TRBV25-1 and TRBJ1-1 provide the parts outside the CDR3, is EADIYQTPRYLVIGTGKKITLECSQTMGHDKMYWYQQDPGMELHLIHYSYGVNSTEKGDLSSESTVSRIRTEHFPLTLESARPSHTSQYLCASSDPWTGNTEAFFGQGTRLTVV.

The rearrangement links TRBV27 to TRBJ2-2; D gene uncertain. The germline V gene encodes CDR1 MNHEY and CDR2 SMNVEV (reference sequence). V dropped 2 bases and J dropped 2 bases, with 9 bases sitting between them. CDR3 length: 15 residues. In DNA form, the CDR3 reads TGTGCCAGCAGTTTAGGGCTGTTAAACACCGGGGAGCTGTTTTTT. The encoded protein is CASSLGLLNTGELFF.